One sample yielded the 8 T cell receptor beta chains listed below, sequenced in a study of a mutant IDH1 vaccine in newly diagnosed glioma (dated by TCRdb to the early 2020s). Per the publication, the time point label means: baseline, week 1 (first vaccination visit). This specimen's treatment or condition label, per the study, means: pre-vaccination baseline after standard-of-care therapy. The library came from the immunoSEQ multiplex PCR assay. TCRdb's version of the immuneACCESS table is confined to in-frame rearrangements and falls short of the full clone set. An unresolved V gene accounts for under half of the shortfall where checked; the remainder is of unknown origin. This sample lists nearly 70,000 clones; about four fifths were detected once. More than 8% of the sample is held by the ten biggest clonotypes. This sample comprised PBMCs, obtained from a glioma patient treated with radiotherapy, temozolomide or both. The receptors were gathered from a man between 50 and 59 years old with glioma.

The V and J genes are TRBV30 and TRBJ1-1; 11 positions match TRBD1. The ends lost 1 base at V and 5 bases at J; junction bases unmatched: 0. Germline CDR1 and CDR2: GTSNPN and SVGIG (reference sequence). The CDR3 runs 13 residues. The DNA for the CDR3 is TGTGCCTGGAGTGGGGACAGGGGGACTGAAGCTTTCTTT. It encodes CAWSGDRGTEAFF.

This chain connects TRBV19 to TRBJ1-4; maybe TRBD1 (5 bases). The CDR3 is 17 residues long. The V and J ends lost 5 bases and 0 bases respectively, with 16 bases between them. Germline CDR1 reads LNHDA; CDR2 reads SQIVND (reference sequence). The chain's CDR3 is CASSDVRTRATNEKLFF. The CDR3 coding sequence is TGTGCCAGTAGTGACGTCCGCACCAGGGCAACTAATGAAAAACTGTTTTTT. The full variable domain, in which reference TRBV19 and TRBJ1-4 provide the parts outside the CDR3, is DGGITQSPKYLFRKEGQNVTLSCEQNLNHDAMYWYRQDPGQGLRLIYYSQIVNDFQKGDIAEGYSVSREKKESFPLTVTSAQKNPTAFYLCASSDVRTRATNEKLFFGSGTQLSVL.

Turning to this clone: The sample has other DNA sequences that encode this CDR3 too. CDR3 nucleotide sequence: TGTGCCAGCAGTTTGACAGGGGCCGAGCAGTACTTC. Its translation: CASSLTGAEQYF. The chain combines TRBV27 with TRBJ2-7; TRBD1 matches 8 bases. The CDR3 is 12 amino acids. Germline values: CDR1 MNHEY, CDR2 SMNVEV (reference sequence). V was pared by 3 bases and J by 6 bases, with 1 base of the junction left unmatched.

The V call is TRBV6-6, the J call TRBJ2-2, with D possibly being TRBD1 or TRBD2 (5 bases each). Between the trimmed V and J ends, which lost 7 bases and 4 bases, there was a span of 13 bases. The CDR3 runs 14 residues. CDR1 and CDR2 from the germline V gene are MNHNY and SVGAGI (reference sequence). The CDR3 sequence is CASTTRGVTGELFF. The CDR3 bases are TGTGCCAGCACCACGAGGGGAGTCACCGGGGAGCTGTTTTTT.

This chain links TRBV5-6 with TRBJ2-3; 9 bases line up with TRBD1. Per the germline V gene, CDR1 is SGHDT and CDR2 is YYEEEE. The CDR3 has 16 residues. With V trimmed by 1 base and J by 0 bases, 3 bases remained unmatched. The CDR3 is CASSLLGQGSTDTQYF. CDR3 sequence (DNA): TGTGCCAGCAGCTTGCTCGGACAGGGGAGCACAGATACGCAGTATTTT.

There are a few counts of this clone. CDR3 DNA: TGTGCCAGCAGCGTCGTGGGGAACTATGGCTACACCTTC. This sequence encodes CASSVVGNYGYTF. The V call is TRBV7-8, the J call TRBJ1-2; no clear D gene. The CDR3 spans 13 residues. V dropped 5 bases and J dropped 2 bases, with 9 bases sitting between them. Germline V gene data show CDR1 as SGHVS and CDR2 as FQNEAQ.

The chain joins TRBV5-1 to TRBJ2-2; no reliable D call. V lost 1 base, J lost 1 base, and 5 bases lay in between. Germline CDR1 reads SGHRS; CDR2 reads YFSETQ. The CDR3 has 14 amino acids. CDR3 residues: CASSLKGNTGELFF. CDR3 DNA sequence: TGCGCCAGCAGCTTGAAGGGGAACACCGGGGAGCTGTTTTTT.

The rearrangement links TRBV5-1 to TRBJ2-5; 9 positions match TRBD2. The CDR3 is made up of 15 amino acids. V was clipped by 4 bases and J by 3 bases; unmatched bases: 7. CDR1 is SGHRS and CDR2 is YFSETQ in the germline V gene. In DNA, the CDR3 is TGCGCCAGCAGCCCAGAAGCTAGCGGGGAAGAGACCCAGTACTTC. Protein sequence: CASSPEASGEETQYF.